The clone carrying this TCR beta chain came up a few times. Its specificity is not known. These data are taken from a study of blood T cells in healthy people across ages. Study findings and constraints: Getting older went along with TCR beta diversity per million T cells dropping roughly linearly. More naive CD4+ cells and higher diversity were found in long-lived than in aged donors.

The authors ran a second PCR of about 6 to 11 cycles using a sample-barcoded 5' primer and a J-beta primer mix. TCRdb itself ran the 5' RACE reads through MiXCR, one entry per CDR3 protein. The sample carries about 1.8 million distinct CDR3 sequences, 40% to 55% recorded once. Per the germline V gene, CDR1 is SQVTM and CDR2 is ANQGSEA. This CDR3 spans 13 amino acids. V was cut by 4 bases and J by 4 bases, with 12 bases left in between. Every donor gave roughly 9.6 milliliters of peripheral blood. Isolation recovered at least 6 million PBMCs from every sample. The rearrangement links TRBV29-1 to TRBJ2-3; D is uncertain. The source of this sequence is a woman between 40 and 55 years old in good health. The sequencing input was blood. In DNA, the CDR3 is TGCAGCGTTGGCTTCAAAGTAGCAGATACGCAGTATTTT. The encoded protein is CSVGFKVADTQYF.